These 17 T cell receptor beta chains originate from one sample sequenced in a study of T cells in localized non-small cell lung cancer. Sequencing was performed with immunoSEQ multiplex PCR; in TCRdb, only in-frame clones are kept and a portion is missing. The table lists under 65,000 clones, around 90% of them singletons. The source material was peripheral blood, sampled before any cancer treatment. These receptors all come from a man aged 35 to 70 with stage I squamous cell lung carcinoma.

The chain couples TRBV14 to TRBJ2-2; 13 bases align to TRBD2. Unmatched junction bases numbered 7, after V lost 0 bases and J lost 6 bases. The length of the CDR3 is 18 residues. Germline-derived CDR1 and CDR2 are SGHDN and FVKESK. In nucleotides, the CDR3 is TGTGCCAGCAGCCAAGATCTTACTAGCGGGAGGGCCGCCGGGGAGCTGTTTTTT. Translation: CASSQDLTSGRAAGELFF.

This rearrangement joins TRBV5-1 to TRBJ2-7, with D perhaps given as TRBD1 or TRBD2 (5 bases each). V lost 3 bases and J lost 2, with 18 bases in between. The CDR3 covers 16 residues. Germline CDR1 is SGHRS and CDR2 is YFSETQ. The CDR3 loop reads CASSSRTGRSAYEQYF. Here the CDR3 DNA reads TGCGCCAGCAGCTCTCGGACGGGACGAAGCGCCTACGAGCAGTACTTC.

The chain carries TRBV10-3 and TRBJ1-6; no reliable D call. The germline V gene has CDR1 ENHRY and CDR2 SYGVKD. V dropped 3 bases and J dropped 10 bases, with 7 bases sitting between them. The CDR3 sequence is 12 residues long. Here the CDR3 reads CAISDPRSPLHF. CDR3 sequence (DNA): TGTGCCATCAGTGACCCCCGGTCACCCCTCCACTTT.

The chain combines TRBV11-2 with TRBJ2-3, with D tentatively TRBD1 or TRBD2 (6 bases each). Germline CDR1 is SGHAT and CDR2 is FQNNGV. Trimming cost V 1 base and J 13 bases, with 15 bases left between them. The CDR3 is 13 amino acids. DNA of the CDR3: TGTGCCAGCAGCTTAGGGGGGGCTATCCGGGAGTATTTT. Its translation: CASSLGGAIREYF.

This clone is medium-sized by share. CDR3 nucleotides: TGCGCCAGCAGCGCGACCGCCCGTTCGGGGGATGGCTACACCTTC. Protein: CASSATARSGDGYTF. This chain links TRBV5-1 with TRBJ1-2, with TRBD1 as a possible D gene (5 bases). CDR3 size: 15 residues. The V and J ends lost 4 bases and 6 bases respectively, with 19 bases between them. Germline values: CDR1 SGHRS, CDR2 YFSETQ.

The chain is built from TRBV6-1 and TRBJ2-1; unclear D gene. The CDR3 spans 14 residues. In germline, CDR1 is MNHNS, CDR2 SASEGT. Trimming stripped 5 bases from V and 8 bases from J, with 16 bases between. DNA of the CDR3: TGTGCCAGCAGTTTTACGAACCCTCCCGATGAGCAGTTCTTC. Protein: CASSFTNPPDEQFF.

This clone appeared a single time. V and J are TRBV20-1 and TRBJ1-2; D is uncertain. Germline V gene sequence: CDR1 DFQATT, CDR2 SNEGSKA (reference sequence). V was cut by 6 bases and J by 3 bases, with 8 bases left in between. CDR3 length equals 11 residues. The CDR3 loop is CSAPMDYGYTF. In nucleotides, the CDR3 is TGCAGTGCCCCGATGGACTATGGCTACACCTTC.

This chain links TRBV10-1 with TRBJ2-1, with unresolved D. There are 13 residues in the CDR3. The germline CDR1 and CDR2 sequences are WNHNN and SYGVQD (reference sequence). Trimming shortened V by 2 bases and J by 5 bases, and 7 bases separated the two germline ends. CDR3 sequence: CASSEMKDNEQFF. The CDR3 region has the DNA TGCGCCAGCAGTGAGATGAAGGACAATGAGCAGTTCTTC.

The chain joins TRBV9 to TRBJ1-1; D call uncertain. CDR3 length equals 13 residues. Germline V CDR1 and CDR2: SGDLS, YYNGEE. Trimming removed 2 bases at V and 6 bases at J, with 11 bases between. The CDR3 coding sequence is TGTGCCAGCAGCGTGTACGCTGGATCTGAAGCTTTCTTT. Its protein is CASSVYAGSEAFF.

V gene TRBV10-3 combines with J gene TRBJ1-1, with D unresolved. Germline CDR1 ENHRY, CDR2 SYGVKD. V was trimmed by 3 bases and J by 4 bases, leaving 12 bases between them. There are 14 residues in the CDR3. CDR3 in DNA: TGTGCCATCAGTGAATGGGGTTCAGGCACTGAAGCTTTCTTT. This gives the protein CAISEWGSGTEAFF.

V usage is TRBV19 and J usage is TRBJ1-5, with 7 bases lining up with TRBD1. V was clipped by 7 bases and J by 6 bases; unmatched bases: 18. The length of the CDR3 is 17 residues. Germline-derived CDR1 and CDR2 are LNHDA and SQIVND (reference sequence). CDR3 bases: TGTGCCAGTACACAAAAGGGACAGCTCCTGGCGGGTCAGCCCCAGCATTTT. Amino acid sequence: CASTQKGQLLAGQPQHF.

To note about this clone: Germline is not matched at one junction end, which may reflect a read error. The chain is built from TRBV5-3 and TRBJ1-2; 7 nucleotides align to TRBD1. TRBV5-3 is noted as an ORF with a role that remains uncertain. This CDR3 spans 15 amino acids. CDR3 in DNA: TGCGCCAGCAGCCTGGACAGGTCCCTTATGGTAGGCTACACCTTC. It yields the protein CASSLDRSLMVGYTF.

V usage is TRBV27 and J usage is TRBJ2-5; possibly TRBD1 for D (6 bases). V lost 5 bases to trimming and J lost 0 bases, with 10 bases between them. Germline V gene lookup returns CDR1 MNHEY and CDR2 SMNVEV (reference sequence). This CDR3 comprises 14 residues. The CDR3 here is CASSPDRYQETQYF. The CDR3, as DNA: TGTGCCAGCAGTCCCGACAGGTACCAAGAGACCCAGTACTTC.

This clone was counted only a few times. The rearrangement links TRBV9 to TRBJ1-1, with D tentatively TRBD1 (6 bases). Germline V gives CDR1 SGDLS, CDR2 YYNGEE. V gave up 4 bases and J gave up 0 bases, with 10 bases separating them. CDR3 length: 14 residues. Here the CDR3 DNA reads TGTGCCAGCAGCTTAACAGGGATGAACACTGAAGCTTTCTTT. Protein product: CASSLTGMNTEAFF.

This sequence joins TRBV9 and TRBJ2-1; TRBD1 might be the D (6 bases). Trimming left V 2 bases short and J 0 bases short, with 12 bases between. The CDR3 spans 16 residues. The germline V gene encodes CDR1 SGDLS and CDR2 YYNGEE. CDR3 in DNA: TGTGCCAGCAGCGTCCACCGGGACAACTCCTACAATGAGCAGTTCTTC. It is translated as CASSVHRDNSYNEQFF. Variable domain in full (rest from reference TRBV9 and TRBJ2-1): DSGVTQTPKHLITATGQRVTLRCSPRSGDLSVYWYQQSLDQGLQFLIQYYNGEERAKGNILERFSAQQFPDLHSELNLSSLELGDSALYFCASSVHRDNSYNEQFFGPGTRLTVL.

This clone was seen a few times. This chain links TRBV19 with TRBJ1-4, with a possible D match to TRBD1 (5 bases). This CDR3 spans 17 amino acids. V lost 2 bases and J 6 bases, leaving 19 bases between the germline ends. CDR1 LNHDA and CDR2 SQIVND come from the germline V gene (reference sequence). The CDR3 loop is CASSIRRRGVSDEKLFF. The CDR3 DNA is TGTGCCAGTAGTATACGGAGGCGGGGGGTCAGTGATGAAAAACTGTTTTTT.

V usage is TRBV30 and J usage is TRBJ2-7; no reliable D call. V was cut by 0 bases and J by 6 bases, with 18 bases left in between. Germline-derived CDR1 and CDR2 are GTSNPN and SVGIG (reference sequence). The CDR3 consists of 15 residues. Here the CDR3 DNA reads TGTGCCTGGAGTGTACGAGGCTCAACTGTGAGCGAGCAGTACTTC. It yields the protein CAWSVRGSTVSEQYF.